The text below deals with one T cell receptor (beta chain). The sample originates from a study of T-cell reconstitution after alpha-beta-depleted transplantation in children. Molecular barcoding with unique molecular identifiers was used for the TCRbeta library. One entry per CDR3 protein results from TCRdb running MiXCR on the PCR reads. Of 450,000 to 600,000 distinct CDR3 sequences in the sample, about 30% are singletons; the top ten hold 2% to 3%. Per the germline V gene, CDR1 is MNHEY and CDR2 is SVGEGT. The CDR3 sequence is 15 residues long. V lost 0 bases to trimming and J lost 3 bases, with 12 bases between them.

This TCR was recovered from a human donor who donated a stem cell graft to a child with aplastic anemia. The genes are TRBV6-2 or TRBV6-3 and TRBJ2-7, with no clear D. The input for sequencing was PBMCs from the stem cell graft donor, taken from the stem cell graft. CDR3 in amino acids: CASSYSKLRGYEQYV. CDR3 nucleotide sequence: TGTGCCAGCAGTTACTCGAAGTTGAGAGGCTACGAGCAGTACGTC.